These 30 T cell receptor beta chains were sequenced from one sample in a study of preoperative IRX-2 immunotherapy in early breast cancer. Sequenced by immunoSEQ multiplex PCR; TCRdb stores in-frame clones only, minus some. The table lists over 55,000 clones, roughly 95% of them singletons. Treatment specified: preoperative locoregional IRX-2 cytokine immunotherapy. The specimen was obtained from a patient treated with IRX-2 immunotherapy. The receptors originated from a human donor with breast cancer.

The chain carries TRBV9 and TRBJ2-7; D may match TRBD1 or TRBD2 (6 bases each). The germline CDR1 and CDR2 sequences are SGDLS and YYNGEE. This CDR3 contains 14 residues. Trimming stripped 4 bases from V and 4 bases from J, with 15 bases between. The CDR3 region is CASSSLGGAYEQYF. Written as DNA, the CDR3 is TGTGCCAGCAGCTCTCTCGGGGGCGCGTACGAGCAGTACTTC.

The chain links TRBV7-3 to TRBJ2-1; D is possibly TRBD1 (6 bases). This CDR3 contains 12 residues. V lost 5 bases and J lost 7, with 9 bases in between. Germline V gene sequence: CDR1 SGHTA, CDR2 FQGTGA. The CDR3 DNA reads as TGTGCCAGCAGCCTACAGGGTAATGAGCAGTTCTTC. Its protein is CASSLQGNEQFF.

This clone was observed a single time. The genes are TRBV5-6 and TRBJ2-1, with D possibly being TRBD2 (5 bases). The CDR3 has 14 residues. CDR1 and CDR2 (germline): SGHDT, YYEEEE. Between the trimmed V and J ends, which lost 1 base and 5 bases, there was a span of 10 bases. For the CDR3, the DNA is TGTGCCAGCAGCTTGACCGGAGGAAACAATGAGCAGTTCTTC. Amino acid sequence: CASSLTGGNNEQFF.

The gene calls are TRBV6-5 and TRBJ1-6, with D possibly TRBD1 on 5 matching bases. CDR1 and CDR2 from the germline V gene are MNHEY and SVGAGI. V gave up 6 bases and J gave up 5 bases, with 11 bases separating them. The CDR3 is 14 amino acids. The DNA of the CDR3 is TGTGCCAGCAGGGGACCCACTAATAATTCACCCCTCCACTTT. Amino acids: CASRGPTNNSPLHF.

This chain joins TRBV7-2 and TRBJ2-7; 7 nucleotides agree with TRBD1. The length of the CDR3 is 18 residues. V dropped 6 bases and J dropped 0; count of bases not matched to a gene: 17. The germline gives CDR1 SGHTA, CDR2 FQGNSA. The CDR3 sequence is CASSSPSSGQYSSYEQYF. CDR3 coding DNA: TGTGCCAGCAGTTCGCCCTCCTCGGGACAGTACTCCTCCTACGAGCAGTACTTC.

The V call is TRBV5-1, the J call TRBJ2-3, with TRBD2 matching over 9 bases. The CDR3 length is 15 residues. V was clipped by 2 bases and J by 2 bases; unmatched bases: 3. The germline V gene encodes CDR1 SGHRS and CDR2 YFSETQ. The CDR3 DNA is TGCGCCAGCAGCTTCTTAGCGGGAGCCACAGATACGCAGTATTTT. Translation gives CASSFLAGATDTQYF.

The chain links TRBV5-6 to TRBJ1-3, with 9 bases matching TRBD1. In germline, CDR1 is SGHDT, CDR2 YYEEEE. The CDR3 spans 15 residues. The junction had 3 bases not matched to a gene; V was cut back by 4 bases and J by 1 base. The CDR3 DNA is TGTGCCAGCAGCCCGGGACAGGGTTCTGGAAACACCATATATTTT. Translation gives CASSPGQGSGNTIYF.

V usage is TRBV28 and J usage is TRBJ2-5; 11 bases match TRBD2. The ends lost 4 bases at V and 5 bases at J; junction bases unmatched: 6. The germline V gene encodes CDR1 MDHEN and CDR2 SYDVKM. The CDR3 runs to 15 residues. The CDR3 DNA follows: TGTGCCAGCAGTTCTTTAGCGGGGGGGTCGGAGACCCAGTACTTC. Its protein is CASSSLAGGSETQYF. Supplemented by reference TRBV28 and TRBJ2-5, the full variable domain reads DVKVTQSSRYLVKRTGEKVFLECVQDMDHENMFWYRQDPGLGLRLIYFSYDVKMKEKGDIPEGYSVSREKKERFSLILESASTNQTSMYLCASSSLAGGSETQYFGPGTRLLVL.

The rearrangement uses TRBV16 and TRBJ2-3; D gene ambiguous. Germline V gene lookup returns CDR1 KGHSY and CDR2 FQNENV. This CDR3 is built from 13 residues. V was trimmed by 2 bases and J by 5 bases, leaving 8 bases between them. The CDR3 nucleotides are TGTGCCAGCAGCCAAGGTTCGGTAGATACGCAGTATTTT. Its protein is CASSQGSVDTQYF.

The genes are TRBV4-3 and TRBJ2-5, with TRBD2 identical over 8 bases. Germline V gene sequence: CDR1 LGHNA, CDR2 YSLEER. Trimming removed 0 bases from V and 6 bases from J; junction bases left unmatched: 24. The CDR3 loop spans 21 amino acids. The CDR3 spells CASSQEELYTSGGGHHQTQYF. As DNA, the CDR3 is TGCGCCAGCAGCCAAGAAGAGTTGTATACTAGCGGAGGGGGGCACCACCAGACCCAGTACTTC.

This clone is a singleton in its sample. The chain joins TRBV7-9 to TRBJ2-7, with a weak D call TRBD2 (5 bases). V lost 5 bases and J lost 1, with 15 bases in between. Germline loops: CDR1 SEHNR, CDR2 FQNEAQ (reference sequence). The CDR3 contains 15 residues. This chain's CDR3 is CASSRAEISSYEQYF. CDR3 sequence (DNA): TGTGCCAGCAGCAGAGCGGAGATTAGTTCCTACGAGCAGTACTTC.

The chain is built from TRBV11-2 and TRBJ1-1; D is unclear. CDR1 and CDR2 from the germline V gene are SGHAT and FQNNGV. Trimming removed 3 bases at V and 8 bases at J, with 13 bases between. The CDR3 totals 13 residues. CDR3 sequence (DNA): TGTGCCAGCAGCTTTTCGACCGCGTCCGAAGCTTTCTTT. Amino acids: CASSFSTASEAFF.

The genes are TRBV10-3 and TRBJ1-1; D ambiguous. CDR1 ENHRY and CDR2 SYGVKD come from the germline V gene. The V and J ends lost 3 bases and 1 base respectively, with 9 bases between them. The CDR3 has 14 amino acids. In DNA form, the CDR3 reads TGTGCCATCAGTGAAGTCAGGCCGAACACTGAAGCTTTCTTT. As protein: CAISEVRPNTEAFF.

The chain recombines TRBV5-5 with TRBJ1-3; no definite D call. Germline loops: CDR1 SGHKS, CDR2 YYEKEE (reference sequence). CDR3 size: 14 residues. The V end lost 7 bases, the J end lost 0 bases, and 11 bases lay between the germline ends. CDR3 coding DNA: TGTGCCAGCCGCCCGATTCCCTCTGGAAACACCATATATTTT. Translating gives CASRPIPSGNTIYF.

V gene TRBV9 combines with J gene TRBJ2-5; D unclear. There are 13 residues in the CDR3. The germline V and J ends were trimmed by 2 bases and 5 bases, with 10 bases remaining between them. Germline loops: CDR1 SGDLS, CDR2 YYNGEE. The CDR3 reads CASSVAEWETQYF. The CDR3 bases are TGTGCCAGCAGCGTGGCGGAGTGGGAGACCCAGTACTTC.

This clone appeared a few times. The gene calls are TRBV10-3 and TRBJ1-2; D gene unclear. With 4 bases removed from V and 12 bases from J, the gap between germline ends came to 15 bases. The CDR3 is 12 amino acids. From germline, CDR1 is ENHRY and CDR2 SYGVKD. The chain's CDR3 is CAISAEDLWHTF. The DNA of the CDR3 is TGTGCCATCAGTGCTGAGGATCTCTGGCACACCTTC.

The J gene is TRBJ2-1, the V gene TRBV19, with D perhaps matching TRBD2 (5 bases). The CDR3 contains 14 residues. The germline gives CDR1 LNHDA, CDR2 SQIVND (reference sequence). Trimming took 4 bases from V and 3 from J, leaving 10 bases between them. The CDR3 DNA is TGTGCCAGTAGTACCCATGGGAGCTACAATGAGCAGTTCTTC. Amino acids: CASSTHGSYNEQFF.

This chain joins TRBV28 and TRBJ1-6, with a possible D match to TRBD1 (6 bases). Germline V CDR1 and CDR2: MDHEN, SYDVKM. The CDR3 has 16 amino acids. Trimming left V 3 bases short and J 1 base short, with 10 bases between. DNA for the CDR3: TGTGCCAGCAGTTTCCCAGGGGTATCCTATAATTCACCCCTCCACTTT. Its translation: CASSFPGVSYNSPLHF.

The genes are TRBV7-9 and TRBJ1-3; D is unresolved. Germline V CDR1 and CDR2: SEHNR, FQNEAQ (reference sequence). Trimming left V 2 bases short and J 0 bases short, with 8 bases between. This CDR3 has 15 residues. The CDR3 is CASSLIGNSGNTIYF. In nucleotides, the CDR3 is TGTGCCAGCAGCTTAATAGGAAACTCTGGAAACACCATATATTTT.

The V call is TRBV6-6, the J call TRBJ2-4, with 7 bases matching TRBD1. Germline V lookup: CDR1 MNHNY, CDR2 SVGAGI (reference sequence). The CDR3 runs 13 residues. Losses at the gene ends were 4 bases for V and 5 bases for J; bases not matched to a gene: 2. The CDR3 DNA reads TGTGCCAGCAGTTTCACAGGGGAAAACATTCAGTACTTC. Translating it yields CASSFTGENIQYF.

The V and J genes are TRBV1 and TRBJ2-1; the table gives TRBD2 as D, unverified against the DNA. TRBV1 is labeled a pseudogene. The CDR3 is made up of 16 amino acids. The DNA for the CDR3 is TGCACCAGCAGCCATAGTCTAGCGGGAGAAGTAGATGAGCAGTTCTTC. This translates into CTSSHSLAGEVDEQFF.

This chain uses TRBV18 with TRBJ1-2, with D unclear. Trimming removed 5 bases at V and 1 base at J, with 8 bases between. Germline CDR1 KGHSH, CDR2 LQKENI. CDR3 length: 13 residues. CDR3: CASSSTVNYGYTF. Here the CDR3 DNA reads TGTGCCAGCTCATCCACAGTTAACTATGGCTACACCTTC.

This chain connects TRBV4-1 to TRBJ1-5, with D unresolved. Germline assignment: CDR1 MGHRA and CDR2 YSYEKL. The ends were cut back, 4 bases at V and 4 bases at J, with 17 bases in the middle. The length of the CDR3 is 16 residues. CDR3 in DNA: TGCGCCAGCAGCCCCCTTGGTGGTCCCAAAAATCAGCCCCAGCATTTT. This sequence encodes CASSPLGGPKNQPQHF.

This clone has a single count. J is TRBJ2-7 and V is TRBV4-3; TRBD2 agrees at 11 bases. V trimming: 0 bases; J trimming: 7 bases; junction bases outside the gene matches: 8. Looked up from germline, CDR1 is LGHNA and CDR2 is YSLEER. This CDR3 is 16 amino acids long. CDR3 in DNA: TGCGCCAGCAGCCAAGATTTCCTAGCGGGGGGCCAAGAGCAGTACTTC. Amino acid sequence: CASSQDFLAGGQEQYF.

The V and J genes are TRBV30 and TRBJ2-1, with TRBD2 identical over 7 bases. The germline CDR1 and CDR2 sequences are GTSNPN and SVGIG (reference sequence). Trimming took 5 bases from V and 9 from J; bases not matched to a gene: 10. This CDR3 is built from 13 residues. The DNA of the CDR3 is TGTGCCTGGCGCCGGGGGGTCCGTGGTGAGCAGTTCTTC. Translating gives CAWRRGVRGEQFF.

This CDR3 reads CASSPSGGMNTEAFF. CDR3 DNA: TGTGCCAGCAGTCCTTCGGGGGGAATGAACACTGAAGCTTTCTTT. The rearrangement joins TRBV27 to TRBJ1-1, with D tentatively TRBD1 (5 bases). Trimming left V 5 bases short and J 0 bases short, with 13 bases between. The CDR3 totals 15 residues. Germline CDR1 and CDR2: MNHEY and SMNVEV (reference sequence).

J is TRBJ2-7 and V is TRBV27, with 11 bases fitting TRBD2. Germline V gene data show CDR1 as MNHEY and CDR2 as SMNVEV (reference sequence). Losses at the gene ends were 6 bases for V and 2 bases for J; bases not matched to a gene: 3. This CDR3 has 14 amino acids. This CDR3 reads CASRIAGGTYEQYF. The CDR3 DNA sequence: TGTGCCAGCAGGATAGCGGGGGGGACCTACGAGCAGTACTTC.

J is TRBJ2-7 and V is TRBV29-1; 8 nucleotides align to TRBD2. Trimming cost V 3 bases and J 3 bases; bases outside gene matches: 1. The CDR3 has 12 amino acids. CDR1 is SQVTM, CDR2 ANQGSEA, per germline. The CDR3 reads CSVEGLGYEQYF. For the CDR3, the DNA is TGCAGCGTTGAGGGACTAGGCTACGAGCAGTACTTC.

Only one count was recorded for this clone. The chain joins TRBV12-5 to TRBJ2-7, with D hard to call. CDR1 and CDR2 from the germline V gene are LGHNT and FRNRAP. The CDR3 runs to 12 residues. V was shortened by 3 bases and J by 7 bases, with 10 bases between the two germline ends. In DNA form, the CDR3 reads TGTGCTAGTGGTTTCGCCTCCGGGGAGCAGTACTTC. This encodes CASGFASGEQYF. Variable domain in full (rest from reference TRBV12-5 and TRBJ2-7): DARVTQTPRHKVTEMGQEVTMRCQPILGHNTVFWYRQTMMQGLELLAYFRNRAPLDDSGMPKDRFSAEMPDATLATLKIQPSEPRDSAVYFCASGFASGEQYFGPGTRLTVT.

This chain uses TRBV28 with TRBJ2-5; D call uncertain. Germline-derived CDR1 and CDR2 are MDHEN and SYDVKM. Trimming cost V 1 base and J 7 bases, with 16 bases left between them. CDR3 length: 15 residues. CDR3 sequence reads: CASSLYGTSGWTQYF. The DNA of the CDR3 is TGTGCCAGCAGTTTATACGGTACGTCTGGATGGACCCAGTACTTC.